This T cell receptor (beta chain) was identified during a study of blood T cell repertoires in COVID-19. Looking at the study overall: COVID-19 samples, acute and convalescent, were from the United States, Italy and Spain.

Sequencing used immunoSEQ multiplex PCR; TCRdb keeps in-frame clones, though not all of them. The sample carries about 120,000 clones, approximately 87% recorded once. This CDR3 comprises 15 residues. CDR1 is SGHVS and CDR2 is FNYEAQ in the germline V gene. The V and J ends lost 3 bases and 4 bases respectively, with 14 bases between them. The receptor was derived from a man younger than 40 with acute or convalescent COVID-19. Sequencing used peripheral blood. The chain couples TRBV7-6 to TRBJ2-3; D is undetermined. CDR3 nucleotides: TGTGCCAGCAGCTTTAAGTCAGATCTTTCAGATACGCAGTATTTT. Residues: CASSFKSDLSDTQYF.